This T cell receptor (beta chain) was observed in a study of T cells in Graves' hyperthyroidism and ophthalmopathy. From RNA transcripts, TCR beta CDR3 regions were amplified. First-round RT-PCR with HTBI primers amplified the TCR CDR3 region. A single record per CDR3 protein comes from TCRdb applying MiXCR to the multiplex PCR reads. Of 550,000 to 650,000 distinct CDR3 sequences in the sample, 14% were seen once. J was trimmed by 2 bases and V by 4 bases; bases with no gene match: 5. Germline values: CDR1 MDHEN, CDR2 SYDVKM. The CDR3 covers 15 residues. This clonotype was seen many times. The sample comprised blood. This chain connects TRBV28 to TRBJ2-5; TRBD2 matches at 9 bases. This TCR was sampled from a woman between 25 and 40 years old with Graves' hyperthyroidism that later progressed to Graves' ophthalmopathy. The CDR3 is CASSSWTSVQETQYF. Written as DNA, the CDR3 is TGTGCCAGCAGTTCCTGGACTAGCGTTCAAGAGACCCAGTACTTC.